The 24 T cell receptor beta chains listed next were all sequenced from one sample in a study of T cells in Graves' hyperthyroidism and ophthalmopathy. From RNA transcripts, TCR beta CDR3 regions were amplified. Using the HTBI primer set, a first-round RT-PCR was run on the TCR CDR3. MiXCR was run by TCRdb on the multiplex PCR reads, yielding one entry per CDR3 protein. The profile covers fewer than 850,000 distinct CDR3 sequences, with roughly 17% appearing a single time and roughly 16% taken by the ten largest. Material for sequencing was blood. The origin of the receptors is a man aged 45 to 65 with Graves' hyperthyroidism.

The chain is built from TRBV11-3 and TRBJ1-4; weak D call: TRBD1 (6 bases). With 5 bases removed from V and 8 bases from J, the gap between germline ends came to 18 bases. CDR1 and CDR2 (germline): SGHNT, YENEEA. This CDR3 is 15 amino acids long. In nucleotides, the CDR3 is TGTGCCAGCAGCGCTACGGGGGGCGCGTACGAAAAACTGTTTTTT. Encoded protein: CASSATGGAYEKLFF.

In the case of this clonotype: A much more abundant neighbour one base away suggests this may be a read error. This chain connects TRBV29-1 to TRBJ1-1, with 8 bases that match TRBD1. CDR3 length: 13 residues. Per germline, CDR1 SQVTM and CDR2 ANQGSEA. V was pared by 8 bases and J by 3 bases, with 8 bases of the junction left unmatched. This CDR3 reads CSFRQGAHTEAFF. The CDR3, as DNA: TGCAGCTTCCGGCAGGGGGCGCACACTGAAGCTTTCTTT.

This clonotype was observed at least ten times. The chain links TRBV5-1 to TRBJ2-1, with D possibly matching TRBD2 (5 bases). This CDR3 comprises 19 residues. CDR1 SGHRS and CDR2 YFSETQ come from the germline V gene. Trimming left V 0 bases short and J 2 bases short, with 21 bases between. The CDR3 DNA sequence: TGCGCCAGCAGCTTGGTCTCAGTGGGGAGCGAACTCACCTACAATGAGCAGTTCTTC. As protein: CASSLVSVGSELTYNEQFF.

In this sample, this clonotype turned up a few times. This rearrangement joins TRBV20-1 to TRBJ1-1; 9 bases agree with TRBD1. Trimming removed 0 bases from V and 5 bases from J; junction bases left unmatched: 10. Germline CDR1 is DFQATT and CDR2 is SNEGSKA (reference sequence). The CDR3 length is 16 residues. In DNA, the CDR3 is TGCAGTGCTAGAGACCCTAACAGGGGGCTTTGGACTGAAGCTTTCTTT. Translated, it gives CSARDPNRGLWTEAFF.

This clonotype was detected only once. Being one base from a much bigger clone, this may be a read error. J is TRBJ2-7 and V is TRBV20-1; the D gene is possibly TRBD1 (5 bases). In germline, CDR1 is DFQATT, CDR2 SNEGSKA (reference sequence). The CDR3 totals 16 residues. The CDR3 coding sequence is TGCAGTGCTAGAGATCATTCAGGGCCCCTCTCCTTCGAGCAGTACTTC. This encodes CSARDHSGPLSFEQYF.

The chain couples TRBV20-1 to TRBJ2-1; the match to TRBD2 covers 9 bases. From germline, CDR1 is DFQATT and CDR2 SNEGSKA (reference sequence). The V gene end was trimmed by 5 bases and the J gene end by 8 bases; junction bases not matched to a gene: 10. This CDR3 is built from 14 residues. Here the CDR3 DNA reads TGCAGTGCTGACCCTAGCGGGAAAGTGGATGAGCAGTTCTTC. Its translation: CSADPSGKVDEQFF.

This clonotype was seen many times. This chain joins TRBV2 and TRBJ2-2, with D maybe TRBD1 (5 bases). V lost 7 bases and J lost 3, with 12 bases in between. The CDR3 covers 14 residues. Germline-derived CDR1 and CDR2 are SNHLY and FYNNEI. The CDR3 loop is CASTRQQHTGELFF. CDR3 nucleotide sequence: TGTGCCAGCACGCGACAGCAACACACCGGGGAGCTGTTTTTT.

The chain couples TRBV5-1 to TRBJ2-5; no clear D. This CDR3 contains 14 residues. CDR1 and CDR2 (germline): SGHRS, YFSETQ. The germline V and J ends were trimmed by 0 bases and 2 bases, with 8 bases remaining between them. DNA of the CDR3: TGCGCCAGCAGCTTGGTACCGGTTCAAGAGACCCAGTACTTC. Encoded protein: CASSLVPVQETQYF.

The table lists this clonotype with a few counts. This chain uses TRBV20-1 with TRBJ1-2, with D unresolved. The CDR3 has 13 residues. The germline gives CDR1 DFQATT, CDR2 SNEGSKA (reference sequence). With 3 bases removed from V and 4 bases from J, the gap between germline ends came to 12 bases. The CDR3: CSASRLGAYGYTF. CDR3 nucleotide sequence: TGCAGTGCTAGCAGACTCGGAGCCTATGGCTACACCTTC.

This clonotype came up many times. The rearrangement links TRBV28 to TRBJ2-7, with D perhaps TRBD1 or TRBD2 (6 bases each). CDR1 MDHEN and CDR2 SYDVKM come from the germline V gene. The V end lost 7 bases, the J end lost 3 bases, and 19 bases lay between the germline ends. The length of the CDR3 is 15 residues. The CDR3 here is CASNPLRRGVYEQYF. The DNA for the CDR3 is TGTGCCAGCAACCCCCTGCGAAGGGGGGTCTACGAGCAGTACTTC.

This clonotype was seen repeatedly, ten times or more. DNA for the CDR3: TGTGCCAGCAGCACCGGGGGAGCGGCGTACCAAGAGACCCAGTACTTC. This codes for CASSTGGAAYQETQYF. The chain couples TRBV28 to TRBJ2-5; D may be TRBD2 (6 bases). Between the trimmed V and J ends, which lost 6 bases and 0 bases, there was a span of 17 bases. The CDR3 has 16 amino acids. Germline CDR1 is MDHEN and CDR2 is SYDVKM.

The V call is TRBV9, the J call TRBJ2-2; D gene ambiguous. The length of the CDR3 is 14 residues. Germline V gives CDR1 SGDLS, CDR2 YYNGEE. Trimming took 0 bases from V and 7 from J, leaving 10 bases between them. The CDR3 bases are TGTGCCAGCAGCGTAGCTGGATTGGGCGGGGAGCTGTTTTTT. Amino acid sequence: CASSVAGLGGELFF.

The J gene is TRBJ2-1, the V gene TRBV9, with D unclear. Germline assignment: CDR1 SGDLS and CDR2 YYNGEE. The V end lost 4 bases, the J end lost 6 bases, and 14 bases lay between the germline ends. This CDR3 has 14 amino acids. CDR3 in amino acids: CASSPWVDGNEQFF. The CDR3 region has the DNA TGTGCCAGCAGCCCTTGGGTAGACGGCAATGAGCAGTTCTTC.

This chain joins TRBV11-3 and TRBJ2-1, with 7 bases fitting TRBD2. Germline CDR1 is SGHNT and CDR2 is YENEEA. The CDR3 spans 20 residues. Trimming took 5 bases from V and 1 from J; bases not matched to a gene: 20. The DNA of the CDR3 is TGTGCCAGCAGCCAAGAAATACCACACCACCTAGCGGAATCCTACAATGAGCAGTTCTTC. Translating it yields CASSQEIPHHLAESYNEQFF.

A few counts support this clonotype. The chain is built from TRBV29-1 and TRBJ2-3; 7 bases are shared with TRBD2. Germline CDR1 SQVTM, CDR2 ANQGSEA. The V and J ends lost 3 bases and 1 base, in that order; junction bases with no gene match: 4. The CDR3 has 14 residues. CDR3 sequence reads: CSVDSGLGTDTQYF. CDR3 nucleotide sequence: TGCAGCGTTGATAGCGGGCTGGGCACAGATACGCAGTATTTT.

This clonotype was observed a few times. This chain connects TRBV3-1 to TRBJ2-1, with TRBD2 matching 8 bases. The V gene's germline CDR1 is LGHDT and CDR2 YNNKEL (reference sequence). V shed 2 bases and J 5 bases; nucleotides not matched to a gene: 2. The CDR3 has 14 residues. In DNA, the CDR3 is TGTGCCAGCAGCCAACAGCGGGGGAACAATGAGCAGTTCTTC. It specifies CASSQQRGNNEQFF.

This clonotype was detected ten times or more. V gene TRBV20-1 combines with J gene TRBJ2-5; 8 nucleotides agree with TRBD2. CDR1 DFQATT and CDR2 SNEGSKA come from the germline V gene (reference sequence). This CDR3 comprises 13 residues. The trim removed 6 bases at V and 8 bases at J, leaving 11 bases unmatched. This chain's CDR3 is CSANGGELPTQYF. CDR3 nucleotides: TGCAGTGCCAACGGGGGGGAGCTTCCAACCCAGTACTTC.

In regard to this clonotype: A much bigger clone sits one base away, suggesting this may be a read error. The gene calls are TRBV6-5 and TRBJ1-2, with a weak D call TRBD1 (6 bases). The CDR3 contains 14 residues. Per germline, CDR1 MNHEY and CDR2 SVGAGI. The CDR3 DNA follows: TGTGCCAGCAGTTACGGGGTGACAGGCTATGGCTACGCCTTC. It encodes CASSYGVTGYGYAF.

Concerning this clonotype itself: This clone may be a read error of a much larger clone one base away. The CDR3 does not close with the conserved phenylalanine or tryptophan, likely indicating a read error. This rearrangement joins TRBV18 to TRBJ1-1; perhaps TRBD1 as D (6 bases). The CDR3 is made up of 13 amino acids. Looked up from germline, CDR1 is KGHSH and CDR2 is LQKENI. V dropped 6 bases and J dropped 1 base, with 9 bases sitting between them. CDR3 sequence: CASSGDKNTEAFS. CDR3 DNA sequence: TGTGCCAGCTCGGGGGACAAGAACACTGAAGCTTTCTCT.

This clonotype was counted between two and nine times. The chain couples TRBV18 to TRBJ1-4; D remains ambiguous. Germline values: CDR1 KGHSH, CDR2 LQKENI. V shed 6 bases and J shed 0 bases, with 8 bases lying between them. The CDR3 spans 14 residues. The DNA of the CDR3 is TGTGCCAGCTCCGTCGACGCAACTAATGAAAAACTGTTTTTT. Protein sequence: CASSVDATNEKLFF.

This clonotype has at least ten counts. The V and J genes are TRBV4-2 and TRBJ1-1; 7 positions match TRBD1. This CDR3 spans 14 amino acids. V gave up 3 bases and J gave up 1 base; unmatched junction bases: 2. The germline V gene has CDR1 LGHNA and CDR2 YNFKEQ. The CDR3 reads CASSQGQTNTEAFF. In nucleotides, the CDR3 is TGTGCCAGCAGCCAGGGACAGACGAACACTGAAGCTTTCTTT.

The rearrangement links TRBV6-2 or TRBV6-3 to TRBJ2-5; D is undetermined. Trimming pared 5 bases from V and 5 bases from J, leaving 3 bases between. The CDR3 runs 10 residues. Germline V gives CDR1 MNHEY, CDR2 SVGEGT. The CDR3, as DNA: TGTGCCAGCAGTATGGAGACCCAGTACTTC. Protein product: CASSMETQYF.

The chain recombines TRBV3-1 with TRBJ2-3; possible D gene TRBD2, 5 bases. The CDR3 has 13 amino acids. Trimming pared 6 bases from V and 6 bases from J, leaving 13 bases between. From germline, CDR1 is LGHDT and CDR2 YNNKEL (reference sequence). In DNA, the CDR3 is TGTGCCAGCAGAGAGAGAGGGAGTGATACGCAGTATTTT. Residues: CASRERGSDTQYF.

V usage is TRBV30 and J usage is TRBJ2-3, with D possibly TRBD2 on 5 matching bases. Germline loops: CDR1 GTSNPN, CDR2 SVGIG (reference sequence). CDR3 length: 16 amino acids. V was shortened by 3 bases and J by 4 bases, with 20 bases between the two germline ends. The CDR3 sequence: CAWRSIRADWADTQYF. The CDR3 DNA reads as TGTGCCTGGAGGTCGATTCGGGCGGACTGGGCAGATACGCAGTATTTT. Looking up the rest from reference TRBV30 and TRBJ2-3 gives the full variable domain: SQTIHQWPATLVQPVGSPLSLECTVEGTSNPNLYWYRQAAGRGLQLLFYSVGIGQISSEVPQNLSASRPQDRQFILSSKKLLLSDSGFYLCAWRSIRADWADTQYFGPGTRLTVL.